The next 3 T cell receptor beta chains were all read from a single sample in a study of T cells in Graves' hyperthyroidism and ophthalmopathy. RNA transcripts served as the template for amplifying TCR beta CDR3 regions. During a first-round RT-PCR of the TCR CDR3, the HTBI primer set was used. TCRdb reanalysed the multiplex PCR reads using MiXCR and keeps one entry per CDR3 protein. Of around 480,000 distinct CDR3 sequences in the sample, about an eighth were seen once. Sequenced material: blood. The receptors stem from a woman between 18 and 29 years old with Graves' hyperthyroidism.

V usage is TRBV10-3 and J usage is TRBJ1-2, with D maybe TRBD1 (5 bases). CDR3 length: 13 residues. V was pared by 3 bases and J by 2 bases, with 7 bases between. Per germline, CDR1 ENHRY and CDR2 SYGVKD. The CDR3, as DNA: TGTGCCATCAGTGAACCAGGGAACTATGGCTACACCTTC. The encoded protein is CAISEPGNYGYTF.

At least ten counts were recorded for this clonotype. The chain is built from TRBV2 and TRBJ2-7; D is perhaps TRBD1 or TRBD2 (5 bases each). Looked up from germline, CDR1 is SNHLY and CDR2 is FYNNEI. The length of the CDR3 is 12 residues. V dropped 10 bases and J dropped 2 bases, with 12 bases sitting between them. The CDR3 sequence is CATGTAAYEQYF. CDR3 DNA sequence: TGTGCCACCGGGACGGCGGCCTACGAGCAGTACTTC.

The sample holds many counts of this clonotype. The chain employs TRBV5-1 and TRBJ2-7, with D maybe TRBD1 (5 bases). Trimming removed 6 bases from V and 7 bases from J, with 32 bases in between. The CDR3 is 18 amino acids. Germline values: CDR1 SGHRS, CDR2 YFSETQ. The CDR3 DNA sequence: TGCGCCAGCAACGACCGGGTAGGGGTCCTCTCGTCGTATCGGGAGCAGTACTTC. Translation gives CASNDRVGVLSSYREQYF. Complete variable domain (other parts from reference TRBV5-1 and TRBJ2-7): KAGVTQTPRYLIKTRGQQVTLSCSPISGHRSVSWYQQTPGQGLQFLFEYFSETQRNKGNFPGRFSGRQFSNSRSEMNVSTLELGDSALYLCASNDRVGVLSSYREQYFGPGTRLTVT.